This T cell receptor beta chain comes out of a study of control samples from healthy donors and cancer patients (TCRdb year 2020). Reading the germline V gene (reference sequence) gives CDR1 GTSNPN and CDR2 SVGIG. Between the V and J ends, shortened by 0 bases and 3 bases respectively, the junction contains 3 bases. Inclusive of the bounding cysteine and phenylalanine, the CDR3 is 11 residues long. Only the CDR3 part of the read is kept: 33 bases, read in frame from the first base. Concerning this clone: Its antigen remains unidentified. One base away there is no much larger clone; base qualities are not given.

Libraries were prepared through the immunoSEQ multiplex PCR assay. In TCRdb, the immuneACCESS table is reduced to in-frame sequences with V and J assigned. These tables do not hold every clone; where another copy was compared, an unresolved V gene accounts for under half, and the others remain unexplained. The sample data list 130,000 to 150,000 clones, and about 94% of these were observed just once. The ten largest clones capture 12% to 15% of the sample. The sequence was collected from a man in his 60s with colorectal cancer. The chain uses TRBV30 and TRBJ2-7; the D gene is not confidently resolved. The material sequenced was PBMCs. The DNA is as follows: TGTGCCTGGAGTGTCTTCTACGAGCAGTACTTC. Its protein is CAWSVFYEQYF.